What follows are 15 T cell receptor beta chains derived from one specimen sequenced in a study of blood T cell repertoires in COVID-19 (dated by TCRdb to the early 2020s). Library generation was performed with the immunoSEQ multiplex PCR assay. TCRdb holds this immuneACCESS table with in-frame rearrangements only. Some clones are missing; in checked studies, unresolved V genes explain under half, and the rest has no known cause. Here the sample has about 240,000 clones; roughly four fifths occur a single time. Over 3.5% of the sample goes to the ten largest clones. Sample: peripheral blood. The receptors here all came from a woman aged 65 to 85 with acute or convalescent COVID-19.

The genes are TRBV30 and TRBJ1-2, with TRBD1 as a possible D gene (5 bases). Germline values: CDR1 GTSNPN, CDR2 SVGIG (reference sequence). V was shortened by 2 bases and J by 4 bases, with 14 bases between the two germline ends. This CDR3 spans 14 amino acids. The DNA of the CDR3 is TGTGCCTGGAGTCTCGGGGGACCTTTCTATGGCTACACCTTC. Encoded protein: CAWSLGGPFYGYTF.

The gene calls are TRBV28 and TRBJ1-5; D remains unclear. V was cut by 8 bases and J by 5 bases, with 10 bases left in between. The CDR3 runs 12 residues. Germline loops: CDR1 MDHEN, CDR2 SYDVKM. The CDR3 DNA sequence: TGTGCCAGCCGTACACCAGATCAGCCCCAGCATTTT. Translating gives CASRTPDQPQHF.

The rearrangement links TRBV30 to TRBJ1-6; D is unresolved. Looked up from germline, CDR1 is GTSNPN and CDR2 is SVGIG (reference sequence). The CDR3 spans 14 residues. The V end lost 4 bases, the J end lost 5 bases, and 12 bases lay between the germline ends. The CDR3 reads CAWNRGGDNSPLHF. CDR3 nucleotides: TGTGCCTGGAACCGGGGAGGCGATAATTCACCCCTCCACTTT.

The genes are TRBV4-3 and TRBJ1-1; 8 positions agree with TRBD1. The J segment lost 3 bases and the V segment lost 0 bases, leaving 3 bases of the junction unmatched. The germline V gene has CDR1 LGHNA and CDR2 YSLEER. This CDR3 comprises 15 residues. CDR3 DNA sequence: TGCGCCAGCAGCCAAGAGGGACAGGCCGACACTGAAGCTTTCTTT. Residues: CASSQEGQADTEAFF.

V gene TRBV23-1 combines with J gene TRBJ1-2; 8 bases map to TRBD1. TRBV23-1 is flagged as an ORF with uncertain function. Losses at the gene ends were 2 bases for V and 0 bases for J; bases not matched to a gene: 2. CDR3 length: 15 residues. The CDR3, as DNA: TGCGCCAGCAGTCAAGACAGGGGAGCTAACTATGGCTACACCTTC. This sequence encodes CASSQDRGANYGYTF.

This clone showed up just once. This chain links TRBV6-1 with TRBJ1-1; 10 bases align to TRBD1. Germline loops: CDR1 MNHNS, CDR2 SASEGT. This CDR3 has 15 residues. The V and J ends lost 6 bases and 6 bases, in that order; junction bases with no gene match: 10. The CDR3 nucleotides read TGTGCCAGCAGGGTCGACAGGGGGCGAAGGGCTGAAGCTTTCTTT. The encoded protein is CASRVDRGRRAEAFF.

The chain couples TRBV19 to TRBJ1-5; possibly TRBD1 for D (5 bases). Looked up from germline, CDR1 is LNHDA and CDR2 is SQIVND (reference sequence). This CDR3 spans 15 amino acids. The V and J ends lost 3 bases and 5 bases respectively, with 14 bases between them. Here the CDR3 DNA reads TGTGCCAGTAGTATCCTGGCAGGGTCCGATCAGCCCCAGCATTTT. It translates to CASSILAGSDQPQHF. The full variable domain, in which reference TRBV19 and TRBJ1-5 provide the parts outside the CDR3, is DGGITQSPKYLFRKEGQNVTLSCEQNLNHDAMYWYRQDPGQGLRLIYYSQIVNDFQKGDIAEGYSVSREKKESFPLTVTSAQKNPTAFYLCASSILAGSDQPQHFGDGTRLSIL.

CDR3 DNA sequence: TGTGCCAGCAGTCAACAGGGTGGAGAAAAACTGTTTTTT. Translated, it gives CASSQQGGEKLFF. The chain combines TRBV27 with TRBJ1-4, with D possibly matching TRBD1 (6 bases). The CDR3 consists of 13 residues. V was trimmed by 5 bases and J by 8 bases, leaving 12 bases between them. Germline V CDR1 and CDR2: MNHEY, SMNVEV (reference sequence).

V is TRBV7-9 and J is TRBJ2-2; tentative D call: TRBD1 (6 bases). This CDR3 has 15 amino acids. The V and J ends lost 0 bases and 3 bases respectively, with 8 bases between them. Germline lookup yields CDR1 SEHNR and CDR2 FQNEAQ (reference sequence). The CDR3 bases are TGTGCCAGCAGCTTAGCGACAGGACACACCGGGGAGCTGTTTTTT. Its translation: CASSLATGHTGELFF.

This clone was seen only a few times. The rearrangement links TRBV5-1 to TRBJ1-2, with D unresolved. The CDR3 is 17 residues long. Germline values: CDR1 SGHRS, CDR2 YFSETQ. Trimming pared 1 base from V and 4 bases from J, leaving 20 bases between. CDR3 region: CASSLNPTDGSIYGYTF. The CDR3, as DNA: TGCGCCAGCAGCTTGAACCCAACCGACGGGTCCATCTATGGCTACACCTTC.

This chain uses TRBV7-2 with TRBJ2-5; TRBD1 agrees at 11 bases. The germline V gene encodes CDR1 SGHTA and CDR2 FQGNSA. The CDR3 is made up of 16 amino acids. Trimming at V came to 6 bases and at J to 5 bases, leaving 11 bases not matched to a gene. The CDR3 loop is CASSRGQGVVGETQYF. Here the CDR3 DNA reads TGTGCCAGCAGTCGGGGACAGGGGGTTGTGGGGGAGACCCAGTACTTC.

The V and J genes are TRBV2 and TRBJ2-5; TRBD1 aligns across 8 bases. V was clipped by 10 bases and J by 0 bases; unmatched bases: 7. The CDR3 is made up of 14 amino acids. Germline CDR1 SNHLY, CDR2 FYNNEI. The CDR3 region has the DNA TGTGCCACCCGGACAGGGAATCACCAAGAGACCCAGTACTTC. This translates into CATRTGNHQETQYF. Full variable domain (outside the CDR3, taken from reference TRBV2 and TRBJ2-5): EPEVTQTPSHQVTQMGQEVILRCVPISNHLYFYWYRQILGQKVEFLVSFYNNEISEKSEIFDDQFSVERPDGSNFTLKIRSTKLEDSAMYFCATRTGNHQETQYFGPGTRLLVL.

The V gene is TRBV7-9, the J gene TRBJ2-2; D uncertain. The CDR3 is made up of 13 amino acids. Germline CDR1 and CDR2: SEHNR and FQNEAQ (reference sequence). Between the trimmed V and J ends, which lost 5 bases and 4 bases, there was a span of 8 bases. This chain's CDR3 is CASSLAVTGELFF. Written as DNA, the CDR3 is TGTGCCAGCAGCCTCGCGGTCACCGGGGAGCTGTTTTTT.

In its sample, this clone was seen a few times. The chain recombines TRBV19 with TRBJ2-2; D perhaps matches TRBD1 (5 bases). V lost 5 bases and J 0 bases, leaving 16 bases between the germline ends. Looked up from germline, CDR1 is LNHDA and CDR2 is SQIVND (reference sequence). The CDR3 consists of 17 residues. The CDR3, as DNA: TGTGCCAGTAGTTCAACTTCAGGGAAAACGAACACCGGGGAGCTGTTTTTT. Amino acids: CASSSTSGKTNTGELFF. The whole variable domain, filled in from reference TRBV19 and TRBJ2-2, reads DGGITQSPKYLFRKEGQNVTLSCEQNLNHDAMYWYRQDPGQGLRLIYYSQIVNDFQKGDIAEGYSVSREKKESFPLTVTSAQKNPTAFYLCASSSTSGKTNTGELFFGEGSRLTVL.

The V gene is TRBV5-5, the J gene TRBJ2-5; 7 nucleotides align to TRBD1. Trimming at V came to 4 bases and at J to 4 bases, leaving 13 bases not matched to a gene. CDR3 length equals 16 residues. Germline V gene sequence: CDR1 SGHKS, CDR2 YYEKEE (reference sequence). The CDR3 DNA follows: TGTGCCAGCAGCCCCCGGACAGGCCGACTGGGAGAGACCCAGTACTTC. Translated: CASSPRTGRLGETQYF.